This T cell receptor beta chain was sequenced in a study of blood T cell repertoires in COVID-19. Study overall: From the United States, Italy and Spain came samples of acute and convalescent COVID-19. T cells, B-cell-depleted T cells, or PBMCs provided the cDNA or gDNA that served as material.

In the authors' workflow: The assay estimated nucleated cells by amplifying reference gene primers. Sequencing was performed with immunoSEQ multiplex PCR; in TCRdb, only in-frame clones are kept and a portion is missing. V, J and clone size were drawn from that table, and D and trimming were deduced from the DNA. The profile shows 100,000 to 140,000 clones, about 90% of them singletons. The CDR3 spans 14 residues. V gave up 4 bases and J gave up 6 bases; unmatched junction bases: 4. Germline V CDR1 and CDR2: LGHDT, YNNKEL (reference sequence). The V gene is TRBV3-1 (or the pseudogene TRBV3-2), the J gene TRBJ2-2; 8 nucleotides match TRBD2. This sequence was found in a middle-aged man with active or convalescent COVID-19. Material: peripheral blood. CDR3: CASSPMTSAGELFF. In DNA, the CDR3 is TGTGCCAGCAGCCCGATGACTAGCGCCGGGGAGCTGTTTTTT.